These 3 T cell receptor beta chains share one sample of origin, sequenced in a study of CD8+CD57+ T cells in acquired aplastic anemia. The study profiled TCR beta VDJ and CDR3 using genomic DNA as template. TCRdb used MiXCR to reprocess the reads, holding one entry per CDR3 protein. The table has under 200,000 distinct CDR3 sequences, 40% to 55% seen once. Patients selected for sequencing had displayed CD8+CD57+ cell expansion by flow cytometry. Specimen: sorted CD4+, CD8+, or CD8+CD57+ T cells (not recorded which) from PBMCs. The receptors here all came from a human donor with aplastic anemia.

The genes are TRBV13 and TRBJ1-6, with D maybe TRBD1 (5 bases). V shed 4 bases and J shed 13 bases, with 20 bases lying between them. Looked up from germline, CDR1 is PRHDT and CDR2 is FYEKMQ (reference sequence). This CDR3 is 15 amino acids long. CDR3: CASSSHPGPNTPLHF. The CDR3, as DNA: TGTGCCAGCAGCTCTCATCCGGGGCCCAATACGCCCCTCCACTTT.

The CDR3 here is CASSLGFSDNSPLHF. The CDR3 DNA follows: TGTGCCAGCAGCTTAGGGTTCTCGGATAATTCACCCCTCCACTTT. This sequence joins TRBV7-2 and TRBJ1-6; D not certain. The germline V gene has CDR1 SGHTA and CDR2 FQGNSA. This CDR3 region has 15 residues. The germline V and J ends were trimmed by 1 base and 5 bases, with 9 bases remaining between them.

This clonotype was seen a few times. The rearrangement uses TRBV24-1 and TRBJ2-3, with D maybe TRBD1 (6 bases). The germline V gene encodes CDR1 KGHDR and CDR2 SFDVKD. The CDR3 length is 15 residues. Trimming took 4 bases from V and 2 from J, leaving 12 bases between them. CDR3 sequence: CATSDETGPTDTQYF. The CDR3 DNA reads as TGTGCCACCAGTGACGAAACAGGGCCCACAGATACGCAGTATTTT.